This TCR beta chain was identified during a study of blood T cells in healthy people across ages. Study-wide background: There was about one barcoded beta molecule captured by template switching per two T cells.

On this clonotype itself: Its cognate antigen is unknown.

Study-wide points: Correlation between TCR beta diversity and naive T cell percentage was strong. Diversity figures based on one million T cells were deemed too low.

Caucasian, healthy and from Russia, the donors were aged between about 6 and 90. Alongside a J-beta primer mix, a sample-barcoded 5' primer served in a second PCR lasting 7 to 11 cycles. MiXCR, applied by TCRdb to the 5' RACE reads, yields one record per CDR3 protein. The repertoire holds around 1.5 million distinct CDR3 sequences, 59% seen once, with 6.7% in the top ten. J gave up 0 bases and V 5 bases, and 9 bases lay outside the gene matches. The CDR3 is 16 residues long. The sample consisted of blood. The sequence was obtained from a man between 18 and 29 years old in good health. The rearrangement uses TRBV12-3 or TRBV12-4 and TRBJ1-1; TRBD1 aligns across 7 bases. The CDR3 nucleotides read TGTGCCAGCAGTCCCAGATGGGACAGAGTGAACACTGAAGCTTTCTTT. Translating gives CASSPRWDRVNTEAFF.